Below, 30 T cell receptor beta chains from the same sample are listed, as sequenced in a study of T cells in Graves' hyperthyroidism and ophthalmopathy. The TCR beta CDR3 regions underwent amplification using RNA transcripts as the source. The HTBI primer set was used in a first-round RT-PCR of the TCR CDR3. TCRdb itself ran the multiplex PCR reads through MiXCR, one entry per CDR3 protein. The sample comprises some 350,000 distinct CDR3 sequences, around 14% of which are singletons, and 25% to 30% rests with the top ten. The sequencing input was blood. These receptor sequences come from a woman aged 18-35 years with Graves' hyperthyroidism that later progressed to Graves' ophthalmopathy.

This clonotype was detected only a few times. The chain is built from TRBV7-9 and TRBJ1-1; no firm D call. The CDR3 is 14 amino acids. Germline loops: CDR1 SEHNR, CDR2 FQNEAQ (reference sequence). V was shortened by 7 bases and J by 2 bases, with 14 bases between the two germline ends. The CDR3 reads CASTPGSSNTEAFF. The DNA of the CDR3 is TGTGCCAGCACCCCCGGGAGTTCAAACACTGAAGCTTTCTTT.

This chain links TRBV6-4 with TRBJ2-2, with 8 bases fitting TRBD2. Trimming removed 0 bases from V and 5 bases from J; junction bases left unmatched: 5. The germline V gene encodes CDR1 MRHNA and CDR2 SNTAGT. The CDR3 has 16 amino acids. CDR3 amino acids: CASSDSGGARTGELFF. In nucleotides, the CDR3 is TGTGCCAGCAGTGACTCCGGGGGGGCGCGGACCGGGGAGCTGTTTTTT.

The genes are TRBV6-1 and TRBJ1-3; D uncertain. The CDR3 covers 17 residues. CDR1 is MNHNS and CDR2 is SASEGT in the germline V gene. The V gene lost 7 bases and the J gene lost 0 bases, with 19 bases spanning the gap. In DNA form, the CDR3 reads TGTGCCAGCATCGGAACCGGGCCATCGAGCTCTGGAAACACCATATATTTT. Protein sequence: CASIGTGPSSSGNTIYF.

This rearrangement joins TRBV28 to TRBJ1-1, with 10 bases matching TRBD1. CDR3 size: 15 residues. Germline trimming cut 5 bases from V and 5 bases from J; bases unmatched to any gene: 8. CDR1 is MDHEN, CDR2 SYDVKM, per germline. The CDR3 bases are TGTGCCAGCAGTCCGACAGGGGGCCTGGGAACTGAAGCTTTCTTT. This sequence encodes CASSPTGGLGTEAFF.

The sample holds a few counts of this clonotype. CDR3 amino acids: CSARRTSGRLNTGELFF. The CDR3 region has the DNA TGCAGTGCTAGACGGACTAGCGGGAGGCTGAACACCGGGGAGCTGTTTTTT. J is TRBJ2-2 and V is TRBV20-1; 14 nucleotides line up with TRBD2. Germline V gene sequence: CDR1 DFQATT, CDR2 SNEGSKA (reference sequence). This CDR3 contains 17 residues. V gave up 2 bases and J gave up 1 base; unmatched junction bases: 3.

This clonotype showed up many times. The rearrangement uses TRBV20-1 and TRBJ1-4, with TRBD1 matching 8 bases. This CDR3 is built from 14 residues. Per germline, CDR1 DFQATT and CDR2 SNEGSKA (reference sequence). The ends lost 2 bases at V and 4 bases at J; junction bases unmatched: 3. The CDR3 DNA follows: TGCAGTGCTAGACGGGGACAGGTTAATGAAAAACTGTTTTTT. It specifies CSARRGQVNEKLFF.

The V and J genes are TRBV2 and TRBJ1-1; tentatively, D is TRBD1 (5 bases). The germline gives CDR1 SNHLY, CDR2 FYNNEI. The V end lost 2 bases, the J end lost 11 bases, and 15 bases lay between the germline ends. CDR3 length equals 13 residues. The CDR3 region is CASSETPRVWAFF. The CDR3 DNA sequence: TGTGCCAGCAGTGAAACCCCCAGGGTGTGGGCTTTCTTT.

This clonotype showed up many times. The J gene is TRBJ2-7, the V gene TRBV7-2; 10 bases line up with TRBD2. V gave up 1 base and J gave up 4 bases; unmatched junction bases: 4. The CDR3 extends over 15 amino acids. Germline CDR1 is SGHTA and CDR2 is FQGNSA. The CDR3 region is CASSLGLAGQYEQYF. In DNA form, the CDR3 reads TGTGCCAGCAGCTTAGGACTAGCGGGCCAATACGAGCAGTACTTC. Together with reference TRBV7-2 and TRBJ2-7, the CDR3 gives the full variable domain: GAGVSQSPSNKVTEKGKDVELRCDPISGHTALYWYRQSLGQGLEFLIYFQGNSAPDKSGLPSDRFSAERTGGSVSTLTIQRTQQEDSAVYLCASSLGLAGQYEQYFGPGTRLTVT.

This clonotype occurred a few times. V gene TRBV27 combines with J gene TRBJ2-3, with a weak D call TRBD2 (6 bases). CDR1 is MNHEY and CDR2 is SMNVEV in the germline V gene (reference sequence). The CDR3 contains 16 residues. V lost 2 bases to trimming and J lost 3 bases, with 15 bases between them. The DNA for the CDR3 is TGTGCCAGCAGTTTAAACGGCGGGACTGTAACAGATACGCAGTATTTT. This gives the protein CASSLNGGTVTDTQYF.

This clonotype was detected many times. The CDR3 loop reads CASSLPLGGEANQPQHF. CDR3 in DNA: TGTGCCAGCAGTTTACCTTTGGGAGGGGAGGCTAATCAGCCCCAGCATTTT. This chain uses TRBV28 with TRBJ1-5; tentative D call: TRBD1 (5 bases). Deletions cut 2 bases from V and 4 bases from J, with 18 bases between. There are 17 residues in the CDR3. The germline gives CDR1 MDHEN, CDR2 SYDVKM.

The J gene is TRBJ2-2, the V gene TRBV4-3; the D gene is possibly TRBD2 (5 bases). Germline loops: CDR1 LGHNA, CDR2 YSLEER. The V end lost 0 bases, the J end lost 7 bases, and 15 bases lay between the germline ends. CDR3 size: 16 residues. This CDR3 reads CASSQDMAGGIGELFF. The CDR3 DNA sequence: TGCGCCAGCAGCCAAGATATGGCAGGAGGCATCGGGGAGCTGTTTTTT.

This clonotype was observed at least ten times. The chain carries TRBV12-3 or TRBV12-4 and TRBJ2-5; tentatively, D is TRBD2 (6 bases). Trimming took 3 bases from V and 4 from J, leaving 12 bases between them. The CDR3 loop spans 14 amino acids. The CDR3 here is CASSLVGSPETQYF. CDR3 in DNA: TGTGCCAGCAGTTTGGTCGGGAGCCCAGAGACCCAGTACTTC.

V and J are TRBV9 and TRBJ1-5; 7 bases line up with TRBD1. V was pared by 3 bases and J by 7 bases, with 7 bases of the junction left unmatched. This CDR3 region has 14 residues. Germline lookup yields CDR1 SGDLS and CDR2 YYNGEE. The CDR3 nucleotides read TGTGCCAGCAGCGCCACAGGGGATAAACAGCCCCAGCATTTT. Translated, it gives CASSATGDKQPQHF.

This clonotype turned up a few times. The CDR3 bases are TGTGCCAGCAGTTTAATGGGACAGGGTTATTCCTACGAGCAGTACTTC. Amino acid sequence: CASSLMGQGYSYEQYF. V and J are TRBV28 and TRBJ2-7; 9 nucleotides match TRBD1. Germline V gives CDR1 MDHEN, CDR2 SYDVKM. V lost 2 bases, J lost 1 base, and 6 bases stayed unmatched. There are 16 residues in the CDR3.

There are many counts of this clonotype. The chain recombines TRBV6-8 with TRBJ2-1, with TRBD2 matching 12 bases. CDR1 and CDR2 (germline): MNHGY, SAAAGT. The CDR3 runs 14 residues. V shed 3 bases, J shed 10 bases, and the junction held 4 bases outside the gene matches. The CDR3 sequence is CASSYLAGGPEQFF. The CDR3 DNA follows: TGTGCCAGCAGTTATCTAGCGGGAGGGCCCGAGCAGTTCTTC.

The table lists this clonotype with many counts. J is TRBJ1-5 and V is TRBV12-3 or TRBV12-4, with D unresolved. The germline V and J ends were trimmed by 5 bases and 8 bases, with 13 bases remaining between them. CDR3 size: 13 residues. The DNA for the CDR3 is TGTGCCAGCAGTCCTAACTTGCATGAGCCCCAGCATTTT. Translated: CASSPNLHEPQHF.

This clonotype was observed once. The rearrangement uses TRBV4-2 and TRBJ1-4; D remains unclear. The CDR3 is 12 amino acids. V dropped 0 bases and J dropped 4 bases, with 0 bases sitting between them. Germline values: CDR1 LGHNA, CDR2 YNFKEQ. The CDR3 reads CASSQDNEKLFF. The DNA for the CDR3 is TGTGCCAGCAGCCAAGATAATGAAAAACTGTTTTTT.

This clonotype showed up just a few times. The chain has TRBV5-1 and TRBJ2-5, with a tentative D call TRBD1 (5 bases). From germline, CDR1 is SGHRS and CDR2 YFSETQ. V lost 4 bases and J 3 bases, leaving 13 bases between the germline ends. The CDR3 length is 14 residues. CDR3 sequence: CASSPIGREETQYF. Written as DNA, the CDR3 is TGCGCCAGCAGCCCCATAGGCAGGGAAGAGACCCAGTACTTC. The whole variable domain, filled in from reference TRBV5-1 and TRBJ2-5, reads KAGVTQTPRYLIKTRGQQVTLSCSPISGHRSVSWYQQTPGQGLQFLFEYFSETQRNKGNFPGRFSGRQFSNSRSEMNVSTLELGDSALYLCASSPIGREETQYFGPGTRLLVL.

This chain connects TRBV28 to TRBJ1-2, with D uncertain. Germline V gives CDR1 MDHEN, CDR2 SYDVKM. V was cut by 3 bases and J by 7 bases, with 15 bases left in between. The CDR3 length is 14 residues. CDR3 residues: CASSLAGEVRGYTF. For the CDR3, the DNA is TGTGCCAGCAGTTTGGCAGGTGAAGTGCGTGGCTACACCTTC.

The CDR3: CASSLAGGWGPQHF. CDR3 sequence (DNA): TGCGCCAGCAGCTTGGCTGGGGGCTGGGGGCCCCAGCATTTT. V gene TRBV5-1 combines with J gene TRBJ1-5; possibly TRBD1 for D (6 bases). V dropped 0 bases and J dropped 9 bases, with 13 bases sitting between them. This CDR3 contains 14 residues. Germline CDR1 is SGHRS and CDR2 is YFSETQ.

Ten or more counts support this clonotype. The chain joins TRBV7-2 to TRBJ1-5; D gene uncertain. This CDR3 is 14 amino acids long. The ends were cut back, 3 bases at V and 4 bases at J, with 10 bases in the middle. CDR1 and CDR2 (germline): SGHTA, FQGNSA. The CDR3 loop is CASSLRPGNQPQHF. CDR3 DNA: TGTGCCAGCAGCTTGAGACCGGGGAATCAGCCCCAGCATTTT.

DNA for the CDR3: TGTGCCAGCAGCGTCACAGGGATCGGGGAGCTGTTTTTT. Protein product: CASSVTGIGELFF. The gene calls are TRBV9 and TRBJ2-2; a weak D match, TRBD1 (6 bases). Germline V gives CDR1 SGDLS, CDR2 YYNGEE. This CDR3 is 13 amino acids long. Trimming shortened V by 2 bases and J by 7 bases, and 9 bases separated the two germline ends.

This clonotype was observed at least ten times. This rearrangement joins TRBV2 to TRBJ2-1; a weak D match, TRBD2 (7 bases). Trimming shortened V by 10 bases and J by 10 bases, and 35 bases separated the two germline ends. The CDR3 runs 18 residues. Germline values: CDR1 SNHLY, CDR2 FYNNEI. CDR3 protein: CATNGGDTGLPGMGEQFF. The CDR3 coding sequence is TGTGCCACAAACGGCGGGGACACGGGACTACCGGGGATGGGCGAGCAGTTCTTC.

To note about this clonotype: At one boundary the junction diverges from the germline segment, which might be a read error. The chain carries TRBV11-3 and TRBJ2-7, with 8 bases that match TRBD1. This CDR3 comprises 13 residues. Germline CDR1 SGHNT, CDR2 YENEEA. CDR3 loop: CASSQGASYGQYF. DNA of the CDR3: TGTGCCAGCAGTCAGGGGGCGTCCTACGGGCAGTACTTC.

V usage is TRBV9 and J usage is TRBJ1-2, with 7 bases lining up with TRBD1. The CDR3 covers 14 residues. Germline assignment: CDR1 SGDLS and CDR2 YYNGEE. The ends lost 0 bases at V and 8 bases at J; junction bases unmatched: 7. The CDR3 spells CASSVGAGGTGYTF. DNA of the CDR3: TGTGCCAGCAGCGTAGGAGCAGGGGGAACGGGCTACACCTTC.

This clonotype has a handful of counts. This chain uses TRBV20-1 with TRBJ1-2; D perhaps matches TRBD1 (5 bases). CDR3 length: 17 residues. Germline CDR1 and CDR2: DFQATT and SNEGSKA (reference sequence). Deletions cut 0 bases from V and 5 bases from J, with 22 bases between. The CDR3 loop is CSARDLDHPPGPYGYTF. In nucleotides, the CDR3 is TGCAGTGCTAGAGATCTTGACCACCCACCGGGGCCATATGGCTACACCTTC.

This clonotype was recorded at least ten times. CDR3 DNA: TGTGCCAGCAGCTCCCACAAGACGGAACAGTACTTC. Translated: CASSSHKTEQYF. This rearrangement joins TRBV7-8 to TRBJ2-7; unclear D gene. The V end was cut by 4 bases, the J end by 10 bases, with 14 bases between. CDR1 is SGHVS, CDR2 FQNEAQ, per germline. The CDR3 has 12 residues.

This clonotype came up many times. This chain joins TRBV28 and TRBJ2-2; D is perhaps TRBD2 (6 bases). CDR3 length: 17 amino acids. CDR1 and CDR2 (germline): MDHEN, SYDVKM. The V and J ends lost 6 bases and 0 bases respectively, with 17 bases between them. CDR3 sequence (DNA): TGTGCCAGCAGCCAACGGGAGTTAGCGGCGAACACCGGGGAGCTGTTTTTT. Its protein is CASSQRELAANTGELFF.

This clonotype was recorded many times. The chain uses TRBV7-9 and TRBJ2-1; 9 bases align to TRBD2. The CDR3 runs to 14 residues. In germline, CDR1 is SEHNR, CDR2 FQNEAQ (reference sequence). CDR3 in amino acids: CAAGAGGTYNEQFF. DNA for the CDR3: TGTGCGGCGGGGGCGGGAGGGACCTACAATGAGCAGTTCTTC.

At least ten counts were recorded for this clonotype. The chain is built from TRBV7-9 and TRBJ1-1; no firm D call. In germline, CDR1 is SEHNR, CDR2 FQNEAQ (reference sequence). The CDR3 covers 14 residues. V gave up 5 bases and J gave up 1 base, with 11 bases separating them. DNA for the CDR3: TGTGCCAGCAGCCCCCATCGGGGGAACACTGAAGCTTTCTTT. Translated, it gives CASSPHRGNTEAFF.